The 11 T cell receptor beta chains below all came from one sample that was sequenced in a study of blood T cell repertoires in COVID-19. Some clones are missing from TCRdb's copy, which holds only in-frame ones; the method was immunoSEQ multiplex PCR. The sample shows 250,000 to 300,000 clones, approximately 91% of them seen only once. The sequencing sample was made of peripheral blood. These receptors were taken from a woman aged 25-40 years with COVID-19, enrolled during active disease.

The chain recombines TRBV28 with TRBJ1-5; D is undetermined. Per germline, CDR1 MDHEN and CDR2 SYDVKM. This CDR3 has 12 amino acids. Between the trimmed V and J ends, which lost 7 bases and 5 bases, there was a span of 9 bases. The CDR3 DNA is TGTGCCAGCACAGAGAGCGATCAGCCCCAGCATTTT. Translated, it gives CASTESDQPQHF.

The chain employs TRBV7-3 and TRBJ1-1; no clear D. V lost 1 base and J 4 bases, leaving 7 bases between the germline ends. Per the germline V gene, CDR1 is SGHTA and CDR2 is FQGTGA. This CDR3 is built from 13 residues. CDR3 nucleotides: TGTGCCAGCAGCTTAAGTGCGTTCACTGAAGCTTTCTTT. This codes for CASSLSAFTEAFF.

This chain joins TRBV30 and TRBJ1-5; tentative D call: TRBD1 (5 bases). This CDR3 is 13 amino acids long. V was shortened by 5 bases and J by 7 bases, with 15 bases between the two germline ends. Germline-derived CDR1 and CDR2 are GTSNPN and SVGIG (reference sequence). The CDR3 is CAWGQGWGQPQHF. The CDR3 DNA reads TGTGCCTGGGGTCAGGGATGGGGACAGCCCCAGCATTTT.

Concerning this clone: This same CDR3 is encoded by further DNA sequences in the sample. The CDR3 sequence: CASSVGTSGSYEQYF. The CDR3 DNA reads TGTGCCAGCAGCGTAGGGACTAGCGGGAGTTACGAGCAGTACTTC. The chain carries TRBV9 and TRBJ2-7, with TRBD2 matching 13 bases. Germline V lookup: CDR1 SGDLS, CDR2 YYNGEE. V lost 0 bases to trimming and J lost 4 bases; unmatched junction nucleotides: 1. The CDR3 extends over 15 amino acids.

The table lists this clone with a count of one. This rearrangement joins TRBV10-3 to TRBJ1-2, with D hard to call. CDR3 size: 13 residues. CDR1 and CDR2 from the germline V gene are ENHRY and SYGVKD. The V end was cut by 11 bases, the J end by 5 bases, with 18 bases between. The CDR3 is CAVGSGWVYGYTF. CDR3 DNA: TGTGCCGTTGGATCGGGTTGGGTTTATGGCTACACCTTC.

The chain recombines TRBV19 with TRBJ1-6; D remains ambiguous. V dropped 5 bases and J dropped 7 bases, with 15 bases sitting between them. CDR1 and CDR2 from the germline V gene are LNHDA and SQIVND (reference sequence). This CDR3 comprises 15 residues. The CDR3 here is CASSSVRLENSPLHF. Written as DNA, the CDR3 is TGTGCCAGTAGTTCAGTGCGGCTTGAGAATTCACCCCTCCACTTT.

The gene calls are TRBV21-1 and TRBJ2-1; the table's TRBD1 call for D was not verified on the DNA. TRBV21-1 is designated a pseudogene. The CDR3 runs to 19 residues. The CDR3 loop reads CASSKGKNSGTGPRDEQFF. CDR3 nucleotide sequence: TGTGCCAGCAGCAAAGGAAAGAATTCCGGGACAGGGCCCCGAGATGAGCAGTTCTTC.

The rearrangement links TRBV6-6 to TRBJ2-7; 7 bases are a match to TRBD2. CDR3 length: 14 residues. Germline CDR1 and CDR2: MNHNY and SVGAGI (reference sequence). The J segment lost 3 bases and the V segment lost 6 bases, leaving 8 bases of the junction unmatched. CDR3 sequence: CASSPGRGGYEQYF. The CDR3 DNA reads TGTGCCAGCAGCCCGGGGAGGGGAGGCTACGAGCAGTACTTC.

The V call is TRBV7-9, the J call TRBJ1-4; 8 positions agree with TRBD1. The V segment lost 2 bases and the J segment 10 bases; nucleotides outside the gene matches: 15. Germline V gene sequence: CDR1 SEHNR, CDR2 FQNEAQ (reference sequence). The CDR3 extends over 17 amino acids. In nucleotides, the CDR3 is TGTGCCAGCAGCTTAATGAGTTCTAGGGCAGGGGGCGGAAAACTGTTTTTT. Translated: CASSLMSSRAGGGKLFF.

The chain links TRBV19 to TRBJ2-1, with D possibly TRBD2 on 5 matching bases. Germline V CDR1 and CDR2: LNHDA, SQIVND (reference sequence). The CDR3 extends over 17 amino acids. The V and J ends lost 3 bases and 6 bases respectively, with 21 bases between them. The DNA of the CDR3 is TGTGCCAGTAGTATCGGAGGCTTGGGTACGGTAGGCAATGAGCAGTTCTTC. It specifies CASSIGGLGTVGNEQFF.

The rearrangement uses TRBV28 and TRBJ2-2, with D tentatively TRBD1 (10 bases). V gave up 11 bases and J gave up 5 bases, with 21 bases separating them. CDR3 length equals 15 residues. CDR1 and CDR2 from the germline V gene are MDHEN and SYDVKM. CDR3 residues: CARGGGQGITGELFF. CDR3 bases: TGTGCCCGCGGGGGGGGACAGGGGATTACCGGGGAGCTGTTTTTT.